The TCR beta chain under discussion was sequenced for a study of lymphopenia after photon versus proton radiotherapy. Method: immunoSEQ multiplex PCR; TCRdb's copy keeps in-frame clones and lacks some. The sample shows about 70,000 clones, under 95% of them seen only once. The material sequenced was peripheral blood, taken from a patient treated with photon-based radiotherapy. The sequence was collected from a woman aged 40 to 50 with cholangiocarcinoma.

The CDR3 DNA follows: TGTGCCAGCAGCCAAGAGGAGCGGAGCAATCAGCCCCAGCATTTT. Translating it yields CASSQEERSNQPQHF. The chain has TRBV4-2 and TRBJ1-5; D is undetermined. Germline V gene sequence: CDR1 LGHNA, CDR2 YNFKEQ. This CDR3 has 15 amino acids. The germline V and J ends were trimmed by 0 bases and 1 base, with 7 bases remaining between them.